The entry that follows covers one T cell receptor (beta chain) sequence. Its antigen is unknown. V shed 6 bases and J shed 4 bases, with 18 bases lying between them. This CDR3 is built from 15 residues. CDR1 is SGHTA, CDR2 FQGNSA, per germline. 5'RACE primed from the constant segment yielded TCR alpha and TCR beta cDNA libraries bearing sample barcodes and UMIs. MiXCR, run by TCRdb on the 5' RACE reads, gives a single entry per CDR3 protein. Here the sample spans about 210,000 distinct CDR3 sequences, roughly 27% being singletons. This entry belongs to a study of T-cell memory formation after mild COVID-19. Study outcomes and limitations: Cross-reactive memory seemingly joined, as some responding clones were found in pre-infection memory. Second-wave clones that peaked on day 37 lacked confirmed SARS-CoV-2 specificity. Contracting CD8+ clones were enriched in EMRA, CD4+ mainly in CM and EM.

The rearrangement uses TRBV7-2 and TRBJ1-2; D is ambiguous. The source is an adult woman who had mild COVID-19 (a few samples of this study predate the infection). Cell type and time point are not known. The sample consisted of PBMCs or a T cell subset sorted from them (not recorded which). CDR3 coding DNA: TGTGCCAGCAGAAACAGCGGGGTATTGAGCTATGGCTACACCTTC. Translating gives CASRNSGVLSYGYTF.